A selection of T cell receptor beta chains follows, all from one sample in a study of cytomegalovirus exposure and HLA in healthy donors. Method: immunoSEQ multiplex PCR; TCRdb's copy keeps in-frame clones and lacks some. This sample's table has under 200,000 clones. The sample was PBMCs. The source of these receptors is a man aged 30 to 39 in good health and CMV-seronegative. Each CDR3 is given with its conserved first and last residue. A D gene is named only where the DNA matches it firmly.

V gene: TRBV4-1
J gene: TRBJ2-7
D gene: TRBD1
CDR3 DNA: TGCGCCAGCAGCCGGGACAGTCCCTACGAGCAGTACTTC
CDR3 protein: CASSRDSPYEQYF

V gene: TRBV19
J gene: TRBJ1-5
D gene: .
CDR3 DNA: TGTGCCAGTAGTACAACGTCACAGGGAACAAGCAATCAGCCCCAGCATTTT
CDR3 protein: CASSTTSQGTSNQPQHF

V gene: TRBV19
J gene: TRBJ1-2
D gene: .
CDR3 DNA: TGTGCCAGTAGAGAGGGGGGGCTTCGGTATGGCTACACCTTC
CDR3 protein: CASREGGLRYGYTF

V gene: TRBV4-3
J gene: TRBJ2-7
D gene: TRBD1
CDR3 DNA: TGCGCCAGCAGCCATGGGACAGGGAGTCCCTACGAGCAGTACTTC
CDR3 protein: CASSHGTGSPYEQYF

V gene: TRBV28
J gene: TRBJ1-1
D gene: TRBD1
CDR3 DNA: TGTGCCAGCAGTGCGTACAGGGGGGTAGGCACTGAAGCTTTCTTT
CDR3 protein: CASSAYRGVGTEAFF

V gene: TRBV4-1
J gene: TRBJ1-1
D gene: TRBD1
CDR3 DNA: TGCGCCAGCAGGGCAGACAGGGGGGTAACTGAAGCTTTCTTT
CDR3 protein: CASRADRGVTEAFF

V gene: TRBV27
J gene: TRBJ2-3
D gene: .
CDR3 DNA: TGTGCCGCCCGGGGCCGGGAGAAACGCACAGATACGCAGTATTTT
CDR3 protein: CAARGREKRTDTQYF

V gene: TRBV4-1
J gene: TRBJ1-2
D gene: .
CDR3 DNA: TGCGCCAGCAGCCAAGATCCCCAGACAAGAAACTATGGCTACACCTTC
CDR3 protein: CASSQDPQTRNYGYTF

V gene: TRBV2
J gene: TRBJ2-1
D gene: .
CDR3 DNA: TGTGCCAGCAGCGTAACTAGCCGGTCCTACAATGAGCAGTTCTTC
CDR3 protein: CASSVTSRSYNEQFF

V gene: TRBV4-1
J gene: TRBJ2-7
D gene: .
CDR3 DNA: TGCGCCAGCAGCTACCCCCTAGCTCCCTCGGCCGAGCAGTACTTC
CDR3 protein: CASSYPLAPSAEQYF